This TCR beta chain derives from a study of blood T cell repertoires in COVID-19. Germline V CDR1 and CDR2: KGHDR, SFDVKD. This CDR3 spans 17 amino acids. V lost 4 bases and J lost 7; bases outside the gene matches: 13. TCRdb's copy holds only in-frame clones and misses some; the assay was immunoSEQ multiplex PCR. The profile shows fewer than 300,000 clones, approximately 90% of them singletons. The sequence was obtained from a woman aged 40 to 50 with acute COVID-19. The sequenced sample was PBMCs or T cells enriched from blood (not recorded which). The V and J genes are TRBV24-1 and TRBJ1-5, with 9 bases fitting TRBD1. CDR3 nucleotides: TGTGCCACCAGTGAGACCCCCGGGACAGGGAGAGTCCAGCCCCAGCATTTT. The encoded protein is CATSETPGTGRVQPQHF.